This T cell receptor beta chain originates from a study of CD4 T cells in relation to SARS-CoV-2 and coronaviruses (dated by TCRdb to the early 2020s). Background for the entire study: In the ViraFEST assay, PBMCs were cultured with antigen for less than 12 days, after which TCR beta CDR3s were sequenced to identify clonal expansions specific to the antigen. For other donors in the study, expansion assays were sequenced with a different, Illumina-based TCR-beta assay. An HIV-1 Nef peptide pool or a culture without peptide was used as the negative reference condition. Samples from three pre-COVID donors and the naive versus memory experiments were sequenced with the Adaptive Biotechnologies TCR-sequencing kit; other data were Illumina-based. Using patient-derived lymphoblastoid cell lines, the shared crossreactive spike epitopes were mapped to their HLA restriction. At the level of individual TCR clonotypes, the study evaluated whether memory CD4+ T cells crossreact between the spike proteins of SARS-CoV-2 and those of common cold coronaviruses. The study at large found these results: Because the crossreactivity analysis focused on spike protein, crossreactivity against other viral proteins was not assessed. In roughly two thirds of donors, memory CD4+ clonotypes turned up that crossrecognized SARS-CoV-2 and at least one common cold coronavirus spike. Because no donor provided both pre-pandemic and post-infection samples, tracing the source of pre-existing responses was limited. The study was limited by small numbers of patients and tested TCRs. Crossreactive clones showed significantly weaker SARS-CoV-2-driven expansion than monoreactive clones, consistent with antigenic imprinting.

CD4+ T cells from unexposed donors were collected before the COVID-19 pandemic (2011-2018). Following 10 days of culture, the EasySep CD4+ T cell isolation kit was used to isolate CD4+ T cells. As cell numbers permitted, CD4+ T cells from unexposed donors were tested for reactivity to SARS-CoV-2 S and N and to four common cold coronavirus spike pools. About 2 million PBMCs per well were cultured in IMDM with approximately 5% human AB serum and roughly 10 IU/ml IL-2. Half of the culture medium was replaced with fresh IL-2-containing medium on days 3 and 7. Triplicate replicate wells were generally used for each peptide culture condition. The leukapheresis product for the unexposed donors was obtained through commercial purchase. PBMCs were isolated from leukapheresis product or whole blood by Ficoll-Paque PLUS gradient centrifugation. PBMCs were either cryopreserved at -140 degrees C or used fresh in the expansion assay. The QIAamp Micro DNA Kit was used to extract genomic DNA from the CD4+ T cells.

Regarding this clone: It lacks a known antigen. Nothing much larger sits one base from this clone, and base qualities are not available.

To prepare the library, the immunoSEQ multiplex PCR assay was applied. On the study's bioinformatics: Preprocessing removed nonproductive sequences and CDR3s not starting with C, not ending with F or W, or shorter than 7 amino acids. Antigen-specific clonotypes were called with the MANAFEST web app on the basis of expansion relative to the reference and to other culture wells. To be counted as positive, a clone had to show significant expansion compared with the reference culture, at an FDR below 0.05, in 2 of 3 replicate wells. To be called positive, a clone also had to show significant expansion compared with every other tandem well and an odds ratio greater than 5. Pairwise Levenshtein distance, computed with the stringdist R package after three terminal residues were trimmed from each end, was used as the measure of CDR3 homology. The table comes from immuneACCESS by way of TCRdb, which keeps in-frame sequences with V and J called. Part of the clones is missing from these tables; in studies checked, under half for an unresolved V gene and the rest for unknown reasons. Clonal size and the V and J genes are those of that table, whereas D and trimming came from the DNA. Recorded for this sample are approximately 27,000 clones; 65% to 85% of them occurred a single time. The top ten clonotypes cover over 10% of the sample.

After removal of 5 bases from V and 7 bases from J, the junction retains 8 bases not matched to a gene. The CDR3, from cysteine to phenylalanine, totals 14 residues. Just CDR3 DNA is preserved here, 42 bases in frame from base 1. The germline V gene (reference sequence) specifies MNHEY as CDR1 and SMNVEV as CDR2. Recombination connected TRBV27 to TRBJ1-2, with 9 bases aligning to TRBD1. The sequence was obtained from a human donor in good health. The sample consisted of CD4+ T cells from PBMCs, cultured in vitro. The encoded CDR3 is CASSPGDRVVGYTF. The nucleotide sequence is TGTGCCAGCAGTCCGGGGGACAGGGTGGTTGGCTACACCTTC.